The 2 T cell receptor beta chains below were found in one sample sequenced in a study of regulatory T cells in long-lasting Graves disease. Time point described: newly diagnosed GD, antithyroid drugs for less than 3 months. The TCR library was made from RNA extracted from PBMCs. CDR3 regions were amplified by Arm-PCR using iRepertoire HTBI primers to build TCR beta libraries. TCRdb ran MiXCR on the multiplex PCR reads and lists one entry per CDR3 protein. The data hold about 460,000 distinct CDR3 sequences, with 12% to 15% observed a single time. These same data were also listed under a study on T cells in Graves' hyperthyroidism and ophthalmopathy.

This sample comprised peripheral blood mononuclear cells (PBMCs), obtained at new diagnosis, from a patient treated with antithyroid drugs. The receptors were gathered from a woman aged 45-60 years with Graves disease.

This clonotype was seen many times. The chain links TRBV28 to TRBJ1-6; 7 nucleotides agree with TRBD1. Germline lookup yields CDR1 MDHEN and CDR2 SYDVKM. J was trimmed by 8 bases and V by 3 bases; bases with no gene match: 10. The CDR3 contains 16 residues. The CDR3 sequence is CASSFPQTGEDSPLHF. CDR3 in DNA: TGTGCCAGCAGTTTCCCCCAAACAGGGGAGGATTCACCCCTCCACTTT.

This clonotype showed up many times. V gene TRBV29-1 combines with J gene TRBJ2-4; a weak D match, TRBD1 (5 bases). This CDR3 has 14 residues. Germline V gene lookup returns CDR1 SQVTM and CDR2 ANQGSEA. With 6 bases removed from V and 0 bases from J, the gap between germline ends came to 12 bases. The CDR3 bases are TGCAGCGTCGAACAGGTTCTAGCCAAAAACATTCAGTACTTC. As protein: CSVEQVLAKNIQYF.